This T cell receptor (beta chain) is drawn from a study of blood T cell repertoires in COVID-19. Study background: Samples of COVID-19 (acute and convalescent) were obtained from the United States, Italy and Spain. Sources were T cells, B-cell-depleted T cells, or PBMCs; the material itself was cDNA or gDNA.

CDR1 MNHEY and CDR2 SVGAGI come from the germline V gene. CDR3 length equals 16 residues. V shed 0 bases, J shed 6 bases, and the junction held 4 bases outside the gene matches. In the authors' methods: Cell counts per sample came from amplifying reference gene primers. Repertoires were generated with immunoSEQ multiplex PCR, while TCRdb's copy carries only in-frame clones and drops some. That table is the source of V, J and clone size, and D and trimming were worked out from the DNA. The sample records about 130,000 clones, approximately 87% being singletons. The sequence derives from a man between 65 and 85 years old with active COVID-19. The rearrangement links TRBV6-5 to TRBJ2-2; 10 bases map to TRBD2. The sample consisted of peripheral blood. For the CDR3, the DNA is TGTGCCAGCAGTTACTCGATTCTAGCGGGAGCCGGGGAGCTGTTTTTT. It yields the protein CASSYSILAGAGELFF.